This TCR beta chain was retrieved from a study of shared clonotypes between healthy human individuals. Study details: Contributing individuals were a couple of females and a few males aged 18 to 49.

Here immunoSEQ multiplex PCR was the method, and the copy in TCRdb shows in-frame clones only, minus some. The data contain about 490,000 clones, less than 80% of them singletons. General observations from the study: An expected dependence of interdonor clonotype sharing on sequencing depth was noted.

Unsorted samples, those not sorted, used approximately 100 million PBMCs for genomic DNA. Concerning this clone: Its antigen remains unknown.

Germline V gene lookup returns CDR1 SGHAT and CDR2 FQNNGV. The CDR3 sequence is 15 residues long. V was trimmed by 1 base and J by 4 bases, leaving 13 bases between them. The sequenced material came from PBMCs. The V gene is TRBV11-2, the J gene TRBJ1-1, with unresolved D. The TCR comes from a woman aged 40 to 50 in good health. Some clones in this sample may be carry-over from other donors' samples. The CDR3: CASSLGAAGSTEAFF. The CDR3 nucleotides read TGTGCCAGCAGCTTAGGGGCTGCGGGTAGCACTGAAGCTTTCTTT.